This TCR beta chain was found in a study of blood T cells in healthy people across ages. Notes on the study in general: Estimated diversity that came from one million T cells was considered an underestimate. A strong correlation was seen between TCR beta diversity and naive T cell percentage. Measured against age, TCR beta diversity per million T cells decreased in a roughly linear manner.

This clonotype was detected only a few times. What it recognizes is unknown. The use of a sample-barcoded 5' primer and a J-beta primer mix characterized a second PCR of roughly 7 to 11 cycles. TCRdb processed the 5' RACE reads anew with MiXCR; each CDR3 protein has one entry. The sample lists some 750,000 distinct CDR3 sequences, 20% to 25% occurring once. The CDR3 runs to 14 residues. The germline V gene encodes CDR1 KGHDR and CDR2 SFDVKD. The chain uses TRBV24-1 and TRBJ2-7; D is uncertain. The J call may be incorrect, as the DNA end agrees better with TRBJ2-1. Sequencing input: blood. The origin of this receptor is a man between 65 and 85 years old in good health. CDR3 region: CATSEGCSYNEQFF. The CDR3 region has the DNA TGTGCCACCAGTGAAGGGTGCTCCTACAATGAGCAGTTCTTC.